The rows below give T cell receptor beta chains drawn from one sample of a study of blood T cell repertoires in COVID-19. Method: immunoSEQ multiplex PCR; TCRdb's copy keeps in-frame clones and lacks some. The table has over 95,000 clones, around 85% seen once. The sequenced sample was peripheral blood. All receptors derive from a woman aged 55 to 70 with acute or convalescent COVID-19. The CDR3 runs from the conserved cysteine through the conserved F or W. The D gene is left open where the match is weak.

V gene	J gene	D gene	CDR3 DNA	CDR3 protein
TRBV18	TRBJ1-5	TRBD1	TGTGCCAGCTCACAAGACAGGGGGCTCAATCAGCCCCAGCATTTT	CASSQDRGLNQPQHF
TRBV25-1	TRBJ1-5	TRBD1	TGTGCCAGCAGTGGACAGGGGGAAGCTCATCAGCCCCAGCATTTT	CASSGQGEAHQPQHF
TRBV9	TRBJ2-3	.	TGTGCCAGCAGCGTAGCCCCTGACCGGGGTGGGGCAGATACGCAGTATTTT	CASSVAPDRGGADTQYF
TRBV9	TRBJ2-1	.	TGTGCCAGCAGCAAATCGGGCGGGGTCACCTACAATGAGCAGTTCTTC	CASSKSGGVTYNEQFF
TRBV12-3/TRBV12-4	TRBJ1-4	.	TGTGCCAGCACCCGAGGGTATGAAAAACTGTTTTTT	CASTRGYEKLFF
TRBV28	TRBJ1-2	TRBD1	TGTGCCAGCAGTTTAGTTTTGGGGACAGCTAACTATGGCTACACCTTC	CASSLVLGTANYGYTF
TRBV30	TRBJ2-2	TRBD1	TGTGCCTGGAGTGTGGGGGACAGGGTCCCCGGGGAGCTGTTTTTT	CAWSVGDRVPGELFF
TRBV7-9	TRBJ1-1	TRBD1	TGTGCCAGCAGCTTTCGGGACAGCTCAGCCGAAGCTTTCTTT	CASSFRDSSAEAFF
TRBV6-1	TRBJ2-1	TRBD2	TGTGCCAGCAGTGACGGGGGGAGGTCCTACAATGAGCAGTTCTTC	CASSDGGRSYNEQFF
TRBV5-6	TRBJ1-2	TRBD1	TGTGCCAGCAGCCAACGGGACAGGGGTAACTATGGCTACACCTTC	CASSQRDRGNYGYTF